The 21 T cell receptor beta chains below were found in one sample sequenced in a study of shared T cell receptors in the human thymus. TCRdb's table, derived via immunoSEQ multiplex PCR, lists solely in-frame clones and lacks some. Found here are a few hundred thousand clones, around 93% of them singletons; the top ten hold around 0.018%. The sample consisted of thymocytes. The receptor set was obtained from a human donor.

This sequence joins TRBV25-1 and TRBJ2-6, with 9 bases matching TRBD1. V shed 4 bases and J 4 bases; nucleotides not matched to a gene: 8. The CDR3 is 17 residues long. Germline CDR1 MGHDK, CDR2 SYGVNS. CDR3 protein: CASSVNRGQHGANVLTF. CDR3 coding DNA: TGTGCCAGCAGTGTTAACAGGGGGCAACACGGGGCCAACGTCCTGACTTTC.

The sample holds one count of this clone. The CDR3 sequence is CASSLGGRTVKSLNYGYTF. Written as DNA, the CDR3 is TGTGCCAGCAGCTTGGGGGGAAGGACTGTGAAAAGTCTAAACTATGGCTACACCTTC. The chain links TRBV5-6 to TRBJ1-2; no clear D gene. CDR3 size: 19 residues. Germline lookup yields CDR1 SGHDT and CDR2 YYEEEE. The V end lost 0 bases, the J end lost 2 bases, and 23 bases lay between the germline ends.

This chain connects TRBV5-4 to TRBJ1-1; tentative D call: TRBD1 (5 bases). CDR3 length equals 12 residues. Germline lookup yields CDR1 SGHNT and CDR2 YYREEE (reference sequence). With 1 base removed from V and 8 bases from J, the gap between germline ends came to 9 bases. CDR3 coding DNA: TGTGCCAGCAGCTTGAGGGCAGGGGAAGCTTTCTTT. This encodes CASSLRAGEAFF.

The CDR3 DNA sequence: TGTGCCACTAAACCTTCGACCGGGACAGGGAATCAGCCCCAGCATTTT. Amino acids: CATKPSTGTGNQPQHF. The chain employs TRBV19 and TRBJ1-5, with 9 positions matching TRBD1. CDR3 length equals 16 residues. Germline CDR1 reads LNHDA; CDR2 reads SQIVND (reference sequence). The V and J ends lost 10 bases and 4 bases, in that order; junction bases with no gene match: 14.

The rearrangement links TRBV28 to TRBJ1-5; D is uncertain. This CDR3 is 15 amino acids long. Germline V gene lookup returns CDR1 MDHEN and CDR2 SYDVKM. V lost 7 bases and J 1 base, leaving 14 bases between the germline ends. The CDR3 spells CASTHTGLSNQPQHF. CDR3 nucleotides: TGTGCCAGCACCCACACGGGGTTGAGCAATCAGCCCCAGCATTTT.

The rearrangement joins TRBV10-2 to TRBJ1-1, with 8 positions matching TRBD1. In germline, CDR1 is WSHSY, CDR2 SAAADI. J lost 2 bases, V lost 8 bases, and 16 bases had no gene match. The CDR3 contains 17 residues. The chain's CDR3 is CASQTLKRQGRNTEAFF. DNA for the CDR3: TGCGCCAGCCAAACCTTGAAGAGACAGGGGCGAAACACTGAAGCTTTCTTT.

The rearrangement joins TRBV5-4 to TRBJ2-6; D is perhaps TRBD1 or TRBD2 (7 bases each). This CDR3 is built from 19 residues. Germline assignment: CDR1 SGHNT and CDR2 YYREEE (reference sequence). V was shortened by 5 bases and J by 0 bases, with 21 bases between the two germline ends. CDR3 nucleotides: TGTGCCAGCAGACTTAGGGAAGGGGGCGGGAGCTCTGGGGCCAACGTCCTGACTTTC. This encodes CASRLREGGGSSGANVLTF.

The CDR3 coding sequence is TGTGCCAGTTTATCGACAGGGACCCCTTACGAGCAGTACTTC. Translating it yields CASLSTGTPYEQYF. The chain has TRBV2 and TRBJ2-7; 7 bases align to TRBD1. This CDR3 comprises 14 residues. The germline V gene has CDR1 SNHLY and CDR2 FYNNEI. V trimming: 9 bases; J trimming: 4 bases; junction bases outside the gene matches: 12.

This chain joins TRBV7-6 and TRBJ2-1; 9 bases map to TRBD2. CDR1 and CDR2 (germline): SGHVS, FNYEAQ. The ends lost 4 bases at V and 6 bases at J; junction bases unmatched: 13. This CDR3 contains 17 residues. The CDR3 is CASSSDGSGSLSNEQFF. In DNA form, the CDR3 reads TGTGCCAGCAGCTCGGACGGTAGCGGGAGTCTGAGCAATGAGCAGTTCTTC.

This chain connects TRBV6-5 to TRBJ2-7; 9 bases line up with TRBD2. CDR1 MNHEY and CDR2 SVGAGI come from the germline V gene. V shed 6 bases and J 3 bases; nucleotides not matched to a gene: 9. The CDR3 is 15 amino acids. As DNA, the CDR3 is TGTGCCAGCAGGACTCTAGCGGGACACTACTACGAGCAGTACTTC. Its protein is CASRTLAGHYYEQYF.

The V gene is TRBV7-9, the J gene TRBJ2-2, with 7 bases lining up with TRBD2. CDR3 length equals 19 residues. The junction had 23 bases not matched to a gene; V was cut back by 5 bases and J by 8 bases. Germline CDR1 reads SEHNR; CDR2 reads FQNEAQ (reference sequence). The CDR3 sequence is CASSLGRVSVSGDRGELFF. Here the CDR3 DNA reads TGTGCCAGCAGCCTAGGGAGGGTATCGGTGTCTGGAGATCGTGGGGAGCTGTTTTTT.

The V and J genes are TRBV27 and TRBJ2-7; 7 positions match TRBD1. The germline V gene has CDR1 MNHEY and CDR2 SMNVEV (reference sequence). This CDR3 is built from 19 residues. J was trimmed by 0 bases and V by 0 bases; bases with no gene match: 14. Here the CDR3 DNA reads TGTGCCAGCAGTTTATCCCCCGATTCTCCGGGACAGACCTCCTACGAGCAGTACTTC. Residues: CASSLSPDSPGQTSYEQYF.

The rearrangement links TRBV5-6 to TRBJ1-3; 9 bases are a match to TRBD1. This CDR3 comprises 16 residues. Germline V gene data show CDR1 as SGHDT and CDR2 as YYEEEE. V was pared by 1 base and J by 3 bases, with 5 bases of the junction left unmatched. CDR3 DNA sequence: TGTGCCAGCAGCTTGCTACAGGGGGCGGATGGAAACACCATATATTTT. It specifies CASSLLQGADGNTIYF. The full variable domain, completed using reference TRBV5-6 and TRBJ1-3, is DAGVTQSPTHLIKTRGQQVTLRCSPKSGHDTVSWYQQALGQGPQFIFQYYEEEERQRGNFPDRFSGHQFPNYSSELNVNALLLGDSALYLCASSLLQGADGNTIYFGEGSWLTVV.

V is TRBV28 and J is TRBJ2-1; unclear D gene. The CDR3 length is 11 residues. The V and J ends lost 6 bases and 7 bases respectively, with 7 bases between them. Germline V gives CDR1 MDHEN, CDR2 SYDVKM. For the CDR3, the DNA is TGTGCCAGCAGAAGACCGAATGAGCAGTTCTTC. This gives the protein CASRRPNEQFF. The full variable domain, its missing parts supplied by reference TRBV28 and TRBJ2-1, is DVKVTQSSRYLVKRTGEKVFLECVQDMDHENMFWYRQDPGLGLRLIYFSYDVKMKEKGDIPEGYSVSREKKERFSLILESASTNQTSMYLCASRRPNEQFFGPGTRLTVL.

V gene TRBV28 combines with J gene TRBJ2-5, with 7 bases fitting TRBD2. The CDR3 loop spans 13 amino acids. The V gene's germline CDR1 is MDHEN and CDR2 SYDVKM. The V segment lost 8 bases and the J segment 1 base; nucleotides outside the gene matches: 4. The CDR3 DNA follows: TGTGCCAGCGTTCCGGGAGGCCAAGAGACCCAGTACTTC. This translates into CASVPGGQETQYF.

This CDR3 reads CASSLTSGALVVDEQFF. CDR3 DNA: TGTGCCAGCAGCCTGACTAGCGGGGCCCTTGTGGTCGATGAGCAGTTCTTC. This rearrangement joins TRBV28 to TRBJ2-1, with 11 bases aligning to TRBD2. Germline trimming cut 6 bases from V and 8 bases from J; bases unmatched to any gene: 15. The length of the CDR3 is 17 residues. CDR1 and CDR2 from the germline V gene are MDHEN and SYDVKM.

The rearrangement uses TRBV5-5 and TRBJ2-3; D is possibly TRBD1 (5 bases). The CDR3 runs to 15 residues. The germline V gene has CDR1 SGHKS and CDR2 YYEKEE (reference sequence). Trimming removed 2 bases from V and 2 bases from J, with 12 bases in between. CDR3 sequence reads: CASSFVTGTTDTQYF. CDR3 in DNA: TGTGCCAGCAGCTTTGTTACAGGAACCACAGATACGCAGTATTTT. Variable domain in full (rest from reference TRBV5-5 and TRBJ2-3): DAGVTQSPTHLIKTRGQQVTLRCSPISGHKSVSWYQQVLGQGPQFIFQYYEKEERGRGNFPDRFSARQFPNYSSELNVNALLLGDSALYLCASSFVTGTTDTQYFGPGTRLTVL.

V gene TRBV5-3 combines with J gene TRBJ1-2; D not resolved. TRBV5-3 is annotated as an ORF whose role is uncertain. The length of the CDR3 is 15 residues. Trimming shortened V by 3 bases and J by 3 bases, and 15 bases separated the two germline ends. This CDR3 reads CARSWTYRGHYGYTF. DNA of the CDR3: TGTGCCAGAAGCTGGACCTACCGGGGTCACTATGGCTACACCTTC.

This clone was counted once. The chain carries TRBV28 and TRBJ2-7; the D gene is possibly TRBD2 (5 bases). The V end was cut by 8 bases, the J end by 2 bases, with 19 bases between. This CDR3 is built from 15 residues. Germline CDR1 reads MDHEN; CDR2 reads SYDVKM. The CDR3 protein is CASQSLEGSPYEQYF. The CDR3 bases are TGTGCCAGCCAAAGTTTAGAGGGAAGTCCCTACGAGCAGTACTTC. The whole variable domain, filled in from reference TRBV28 and TRBJ2-7, reads DVKVTQSSRYLVKRTGEKVFLECVQDMDHENMFWYRQDPGLGLRLIYFSYDVKMKEKGDIPEGYSVSREKKERFSLILESASTNQTSMYLCASQSLEGSPYEQYFGPGTRLTVT.

This sequence joins TRBV28 and TRBJ2-7; 9 nucleotides line up with TRBD1. Trimming took 9 bases from V and 5 from J; bases not matched to a gene: 8. The CDR3 runs to 13 residues. CDR1 is MDHEN, CDR2 SYDVKM, per germline. CDR3 bases: TGTGCCAGTCGTCGGACAGGGGAAGACGAGCAGTACTTC. This encodes CASRRTGEDEQYF.

The rearrangement joins TRBV27 to TRBJ2-3; 7 bases align to TRBD2. V shed 6 bases and J 6 bases; nucleotides not matched to a gene: 15. The CDR3 contains 16 residues. Germline CDR1 MNHEY, CDR2 SMNVEV (reference sequence). The DNA of the CDR3 is TGTGCCAGCAGCCCGACCCTAGCGGACCCGCGGGATACGCAGTATTTT. This codes for CASSPTLADPRDTQYF.